This is a list of T cell receptor beta chains from one sample in a study of shared clonotypes between healthy human individuals. The repertoire was sequenced with immunoSEQ multiplex PCR; TCRdb's copy has only in-frame clones and lacks some. The sample shows about 800,000 clones, roughly 96% of them seen only once. The material sequenced was naive CD8+ T cells sorted from blood. The receptors come from a man between 25 and 39 years old in good health. Both conserved end residues are part of each CDR3. The order of the fields is clone size, D gene, J gene, CDR3 length, V gene, CDR3 protein, CDR3 DNA. The D gene is left open where the match is weak. Size is stated for part of the rows, as once, few or many counts, or as a class when the clone is expanded.

-	-	TRBJ1-2	13	TRBV28	CASSARDLNGYTF	TGTGCCAGCAGTGCCCGGGACCTTAATGGCTACACCTTC
-	-	TRBJ1-2	14	TRBV15	CATSQGETHYGYTF	TGTGCCACCAGCCAAGGTGAGACACACTATGGCTACACCTTC
few	TRBD1	TRBJ2-5	14	TRBV4-1	CASSQGTGEETQYF	TGCGCCAGCAGCCAAGGAACAGGGGAAGAGACCCAGTACTTC
-	-	TRBJ1-1	10	TRBV20-1	CSARRSEAFF	TGCAGTGCTCGGCGGAGTGAAGCTTTCTTT
-	-	TRBJ2-1	15	TRBV21-1	CASSKAGGTGNEQFF	TGTGCCAGCAGCAAAGCCGGGGGCACGGGAAATGAGCAGTTCTTC
-	-	TRBJ1-4	13	TRBV14	CASSRTWGEKLFF	TGTGCCAGCAGCCGGACTTGGGGGGAAAAACTGTTTTTT
-	TRBD1	TRBJ1-5	14	TRBV6-1	CASRTGFSNQPQHF	TGTGCCAGCAGGACAGGGTTTAGCAATCAGCCCCAGCATTTT
-	-	TRBJ2-1	11	TRBV6-5	CASSTGNEQFF	TGTGCCAGCAGTACCGGTAATGAGCAGTTCTTC
-	TRBD2	TRBJ2-5	15	TRBV9	CASSFLEGREETQYF	TGTGCCAGCAGCTTCCTCGAAGGGAGGGAAGAGACCCAGTACTTC
-	-	TRBJ2-1	15	TRBV27	CASSGINRLSDEQFF	TGTGCCAGCAGTGGTATAAACAGACTTTCTGATGAGCAGTTCTTC
-	-	TRBJ2-1	12	TRBV7-2	CASSETVYEQFF	TGTGCCAGCAGCGAGACAGTTTATGAGCAGTTCTTC
-	TRBD2	TRBJ2-3	16	TRBV4-3	CASSLEISGSTDTQYF	TGCGCCAGCAGCCTAGAGATTAGCGGGAGCACAGATACGCAGTATTTT
-	TRBD1	TRBJ2-6	17	TRBV5-4	CASSSPQGAGGANVLTF	TGTGCCAGCAGCTCCCCACAGGGGGCAGGTGGGGCCAACGTCCTGACTTTC
-	-	TRBJ2-1	15	TRBV5-6	CASSRQVISYNEQFF	TGTGCCAGCAGTCGGCAGGTTATCTCCTACAATGAGCAGTTCTTC
-	-	TRBJ2-5	12	TRBV19	CASSGVPETQYF	TGTGCCAGTAGTGGGGTGCCAGAGACCCAGTACTTC
-	-	TRBJ2-7	13	TRBV7-9	CASSQGRVYEQYF	TGTGCCAGCAGCCAGGGCAGGGTATACGAGCAGTACTTC
-	TRBD2	TRBJ2-1	16	TRBV13	CASSSSGRALYNEQFF	TGTGCCAGCAGCTCTAGCGGGAGGGCCTTGTACAATGAGCAGTTCTTC
-	-	TRBJ1-2	16	TRBV27	CASSSYRGREGYGYTF	TGTGCCAGCAGTTCGTACCGTGGCAGGGAAGGCTATGGCTACACCTTC
-	-	TRBJ2-7	13	TRBV27	CASAVRERHEQYF	TGTGCCAGCGCGGTTCGGGAGAGACACGAGCAGTACTTC
-	TRBD1	TRBJ2-7	16	TRBV4-1	CASSQVGDSGPYEQYF	TGCGCCAGCAGCCAAGTGGGGGACAGCGGACCCTACGAGCAGTACTTC
-	-	TRBJ2-7	14	TRBV19	CASLLDTKSYEQYF	TGTGCCAGCCTCTTGGACACTAAGTCCTACGAGCAGTACTTC
-	-	TRBJ2-7	13	TRBV5-6	CASRLGGGPKQYF	TGTGCCAGCAGGCTTGGAGGGGGGCCCAAGCAGTACTTC
-	-	TRBJ2-7	14	TRBV7-2	CASSFSGVGYEQYF	TGTGCCAGCAGCTTCTCAGGGGTTGGGTACGAGCAGTACTTC
-	-	TRBJ2-7	17	TRBV14	CASSQGSRRDSSYEQYF	TGTGCCAGCAGCCAAGGAAGCCGCCGGGATAGCTCCTACGAGCAGTACTTC
once	TRBD1	TRBJ1-4	17	TRBV18	CASSPLRGRATNEKLFF	TGTGCCAGCTCACCATTGAGGGGGCGAGCAACTAATGAAAAACTGTTTTTT
-	-	TRBJ2-7	13	TRBV10-3	CASTDYTPYEQYF	TGTGCCTCGACCGACTACACCCCCTACGAGCAGTACTTC
-	-	TRBJ1-5	17	TRBV4-1	CASSQDQGKWGNQPQHF	TGCGCCAGCAGCCAAGATCAGGGTAAGTGGGGCAATCAGCCCCAGCATTTT
-	-	TRBJ2-1	16	TRBV7-6	CASSLVSRVADNEQFF	TGTGCCAGCAGCTTAGTTTCCAGAGTGGCAGACAATGAGCAGTTCTTC
-	-	TRBJ2-3	15	TRBV14	CASSLEGENTDTQYF	TGTGCCAGCAGCCTGGAGGGAGAAAACACAGATACGCAGTATTTT
-	-	TRBJ2-2	12	TRBV11-2	CASLQGAGELFF	TGTGCCAGCCTCCAGGGTGCCGGGGAGCTGTTTTTT
-	TRBD2	TRBJ2-5	15	TRBV11-2	CASSIWTSGTETQYF	TGTGCCAGCAGCATCTGGACTAGCGGGACGGAGACCCAGTACTTC
few	-	TRBJ1-2	15	TRBV11-2	CASSLQPGTAYGYTF	TGTGCCAGCAGCTTACAACCGGGAACAGCCTATGGCTACACCTTC
-	-	TRBJ2-1	14	TRBV4-1	CASSQRGKYNEQFF	TGCGCCAGCAGCCAAAGGGGGAAGTACAATGAGCAGTTCTTC
-	-	TRBJ2-7	12	TRBV2	CASSGGRYEQYF	TGTGCCAGCAGCGGAGGGCGCTACGAGCAGTACTTC
-	-	TRBJ2-4	15	TRBV30	CAWSRLTTGPNIQYF	TGTGCCTGGAGTCGACTCACTACCGGCCCGAACATTCAGTACTTC
-	TRBD1	TRBJ2-1	16	TRBV7-9	CASSPQTGTVDNEQFF	TGTGCCAGCAGCCCTCAGACCGGGACAGTCGACAATGAGCAGTTCTTC
-	-	TRBJ2-7	12	TRBV29-1	CSVEDEGFEQYF	TGCAGCGTTGAAGACGAGGGTTTCGAGCAGTACTTC
-	-	TRBJ2-7	13	TRBV18	CASSPPEAYEQYF	TGTGCCAGCTCACCCCCTGAAGCCTACGAGCAGTACTTC
-	-	TRBJ2-7	15	TRBV29-1	CSVEEIGTEKYEQYF	TGCAGCGTTGAAGAAATCGGGACGGAAAAATACGAGCAGTACTTC
-	-	TRBJ2-1	15	TRBV11-2	CASSDMQGAYNEQFF	TGTGCCAGCAGCGACATGCAGGGAGCCTACAATGAGCAGTTCTTC
-	TRBD1	TRBJ2-7	15	TRBV9	CASSGTGEDSYEQYF	TGTGCCAGCAGCGGGACAGGGGAGGACTCCTACGAGCAGTACTTC
-	-	TRBJ2-3	14	TRBV9	CASSVSGGTDTQYF	TGTGCCAGCAGCGTCTCAGGCGGGACAGATACGCAGTATTTT
-	-	TRBJ1-1	11	TRBV29-1	CSVQGETEAFF	TGCAGCGTACAGGGTGAGACTGAAGCTTTCTTT
-	TRBD2	TRBJ2-5	19	TRBV7-8	CASSLAGTSGSSDQETQYF	TGTGCCAGCAGCTTAGCGGGGACTAGCGGGAGTTCGGACCAAGAGACCCAGTACTTC